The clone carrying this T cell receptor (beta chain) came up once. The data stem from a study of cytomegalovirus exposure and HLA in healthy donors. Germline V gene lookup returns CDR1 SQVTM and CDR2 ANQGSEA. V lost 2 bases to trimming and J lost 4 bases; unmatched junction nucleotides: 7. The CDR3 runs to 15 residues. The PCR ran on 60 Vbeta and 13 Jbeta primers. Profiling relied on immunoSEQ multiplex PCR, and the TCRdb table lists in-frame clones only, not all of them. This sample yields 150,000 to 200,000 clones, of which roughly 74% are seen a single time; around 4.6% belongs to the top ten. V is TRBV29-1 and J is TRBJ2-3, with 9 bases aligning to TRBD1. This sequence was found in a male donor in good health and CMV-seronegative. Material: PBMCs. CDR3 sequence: CSVESTGGQSDTQYF. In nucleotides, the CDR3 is TGCAGCGTTGAATCCACAGGGGGCCAGTCAGATACGCAGTATTTT.